This T cell receptor beta chain originates from a study of circulating CD8 cells and anti-PD-1 response in melanoma. Broader study findings: Previously treated and treatment-naive patients were pooled together. PD-1 and DPOS subsets showed similar, higher clonality than DNEG. Under 8% of TRB clonotypes were shared between subsets at M1.

TCR libraries were prepared from 15 ng of total RNA with the QIAseq Immune Repertoire TCR panel. Each CDR3 protein gets one entry after TCRdb re-called the reads with MiXCR. The sample shows hundreds of distinct CDR3 sequences, roughly 7.7% of them seen only once. From live CD3+CD8+TCRalphabeta+ cells, four PD-1 and/or TIGIT subsets were sorted. This clonotype is labeled medium-sized. Its matching antigen is unknown. V was clipped by 3 bases and J by 2 bases; unmatched bases: 7. Germline V CDR1 and CDR2: SGHVS, FQNEAQ. The CDR3 contains 16 residues. The material sequenced was CD8+ T cells from PBMCs, taken at baseline or after one month of anti-PD-1 therapy (not recorded which). The source is a human donor with melanoma. The rearrangement joins TRBV7-8 to TRBJ2-3; 8 bases are shared with TRBD2. In DNA, the CDR3 is TGTGCCAGCAGCTTTTACGGGGGGGCATACACAGATACGCAGTATTTT. Protein sequence: CASSFYGGAYTDTQYF.